Following are 28 T cell receptor beta chains from one sample sequenced in a study of T cell changes during pregnancy in multiple sclerosis. The protocol was immunoSEQ multiplex PCR, while the TCRdb copy is restricted to in-frame clones and leaves out a portion. This table has under 110,000 clones, under 95% appearing once. The source was peripheral blood, collected before pregnancy. Source of these receptors: a female donor with multiple sclerosis, enrolled in a pregnancy study.

This sequence joins TRBV7-6 and TRBJ2-5; perhaps TRBD2 as D (5 bases). Per the germline V gene, CDR1 is SGHVS and CDR2 is FNYEAQ. The CDR3 has 14 amino acids. V was cut by 2 bases and J by 4 bases, with 11 bases left in between. In DNA form, the CDR3 reads TGTGCCAGCAGCTTATTTGGCGGAGGAGAGACCCAGTACTTC. Its translation: CASSLFGGGETQYF. The full variable domain, completed using reference TRBV7-6 and TRBJ2-5, is GAGVSQSPRYKVTKRGQDVALRCDPISGHVSLYWYRQALGQGPEFLTYFNYEAQQDKSGLPNDRFSAERPEGSISTLTIQRTEQRDSAMYRCASSLFGGGETQYFGPGTRLLVL.

The chain employs TRBV5-8 and TRBJ2-1; maybe TRBD2 (6 bases). This CDR3 is built from 13 residues. Germline V gives CDR1 SGHTS, CDR2 YDEGEE. The V and J ends lost 1 base and 7 bases respectively, with 9 bases between them. The CDR3 DNA is TGTGCCAGCAGCTTGAAGGGGAGGAATGAGCAGTTCTTC. It yields the protein CASSLKGRNEQFF.

The chain joins TRBV28 to TRBJ2-7, with a possible D match to TRBD1 (5 bases). The V gene lost 11 bases and the J gene lost 4 bases, with 15 bases spanning the gap. Germline loops: CDR1 MDHEN, CDR2 SYDVKM. The CDR3 sequence is 12 residues long. CDR3: CAANVKGYEQYF. CDR3 in DNA: TGTGCCGCTAACGTAAAGGGGTACGAGCAGTACTTC.

This clone turned up a few times. CDR3: CASSLVAYEQYF. The CDR3, as DNA: TGTGCCAGCAGCTTAGTCGCCTACGAGCAGTACTTC. The V gene is TRBV7-9, the J gene TRBJ2-7; D gene uncertain. CDR1 and CDR2 from the germline V gene are SEHNR and FQNEAQ (reference sequence). This CDR3 region has 12 residues. V lost 1 base and J lost 2, with 3 bases in between. The full variable domain, completed using reference TRBV7-9 and TRBJ2-7, is DTGVSQNPRHKITKRGQNVTFRCDPISEHNRLYWYRQTLGQGPEFLTYFQNEAQLEKSRLLSDRFSAERPKGSFSTLEIQRTEQGDSAMYLCASSLVAYEQYFGPGTRLTVT.

The J gene is TRBJ2-1, the V gene TRBV7-8; the match to TRBD2 covers 14 bases. CDR1 is SGHVS, CDR2 FQNEAQ, per germline. Unmatched junction bases numbered 5, after V lost 5 bases and J lost 2 bases. The CDR3 consists of 17 residues. CDR3 bases: TGTGCCAGCAGCGTAGGGACTAGCGGGGGCCCCTACAATGAGCAGTTCTTC. Translated: CASSVGTSGGPYNEQFF.

This clone was counted a single time. The CDR3 reads CASSQLLAGRPIMDEQFF. CDR3 nucleotides: TGTGCCAGCAGCCAGCTACTAGCGGGGCGACCTATTATGGATGAGCAGTTCTTC. The V call is TRBV14, the J call TRBJ2-1, with 10 nucleotides matching TRBD2. V dropped 3 bases and J dropped 8; count of bases not matched to a gene: 16. There are 18 residues in the CDR3. Germline V CDR1 and CDR2: SGHDN, FVKESK.

This clone was recorded only once. The gene calls are TRBV6-6 and TRBJ2-2, with 7 bases lining up with TRBD2. The CDR3 is 14 amino acids. Germline V gene sequence: CDR1 MNHNY, CDR2 SVGAGI (reference sequence). Losses at the gene ends were 7 bases for V and 5 bases for J; bases not matched to a gene: 7. The CDR3: CASTKWGGTGELFF. The CDR3 DNA reads TGTGCCAGCACCAAGTGGGGGGGAACCGGGGAGCTGTTTTTT.

This chain links TRBV18 with TRBJ1-1; TRBD1 aligns across 8 bases. Germline V gene sequence: CDR1 KGHSH, CDR2 LQKENI. The CDR3 consists of 16 residues. Trimming at V came to 3 bases and at J to 1 base, leaving 7 bases not matched to a gene. The CDR3 DNA sequence: TGTGCCAGCTCACCTGGAGGACAGGGCGCGAACACTGAAGCTTTCTTT. As protein: CASSPGGQGANTEAFF. Using reference TRBV18 and TRBJ1-1 for the parts outside the CDR3, the full variable domain is NAGVMQNPRHLVRRRGQEARLRCSPMKGHSHVYWYRQLPEEGLKFMVYLQKENIIDESGMPKERFSAEFPKEGPSILRIQQVVRGDSAAYFCASSPGGQGANTEAFFGQGTRLTVV.

This clone occurred once. The CDR3 DNA reads TGTGCCAGCAGCTTAGGACTAGCGGGAGGAGCAGATACGCAGTATTTT. Encoded protein: CASSLGLAGGADTQYF. This chain joins TRBV13 and TRBJ2-3; 12 bases agree with TRBD2. The V segment lost 0 bases and the J segment 4 bases; nucleotides outside the gene matches: 2. The CDR3 runs to 16 residues. Germline lookup yields CDR1 PRHDT and CDR2 FYEKMQ (reference sequence).

CDR3 protein: CASSYSIASGRYEQYF. Written as DNA, the CDR3 is TGTGCCAGCAGTTACTCGATTGCTAGCGGGAGATACGAGCAGTACTTC. The chain couples TRBV6-5 to TRBJ2-7; 10 bases map to TRBD2. With 0 bases clipped from V and 4 bases from J, the junction kept 6 bases outside the gene matches. The CDR3 has 16 amino acids. Germline-derived CDR1 and CDR2 are MNHEY and SVGAGI.

DNA for the CDR3: TGTGCCAGCTCCGAGGGGGAGAACACTGAAGCTTTCTTT. Protein: CASSEGENTEAFF. The J gene is TRBJ1-1, the V gene TRBV18; the D gene is possibly TRBD1 (6 bases). V lost 6 bases and J 1 base, leaving 9 bases between the germline ends. CDR1 is KGHSH and CDR2 is LQKENI in the germline V gene. The CDR3 is made up of 13 amino acids. The full variable domain, its missing parts supplied by reference TRBV18 and TRBJ1-1, is NAGVMQNPRHLVRRRGQEARLRCSPMKGHSHVYWYRQLPEEGLKFMVYLQKENIIDESGMPKERFSAEFPKEGPSILRIQQVVRGDSAAYFCASSEGENTEAFFGQGTRLTVV.

The V and J genes are TRBV6-5 and TRBJ2-5, with 8 bases matching TRBD2. CDR1 and CDR2 from the germline V gene are MNHEY and SVGAGI. This CDR3 has 14 amino acids. V gave up 5 bases and J gave up 5 bases; unmatched junction bases: 7. The CDR3 coding sequence is TGTGCCAGCAGTCGTAGCGGGGTCCTGGAGACCCAGTACTTC. Amino acids: CASSRSGVLETQYF.

A note on this clone: Sequence at one end of the junction differs from germline and may be a read error. The V gene is TRBV7-2, the J gene TRBJ2-7, with 11 bases lining up with TRBD2. The CDR3 sequence is 17 residues long. Germline V gene lookup returns CDR1 SGHTA and CDR2 FQGNSA. As DNA, the CDR3 is TGTGCCAGCAGCTTAACACTACTAGCGGGAGTGTTCTACGGGCAGTACTTC. Translating gives CASSLTLLAGVFYGQYF.

The genes are TRBV30 and TRBJ1-6; D perhaps matches TRBD1 (5 bases). Germline CDR1 and CDR2: GTSNPN and SVGIG (reference sequence). The CDR3 loop spans 18 amino acids. Trimming took 0 bases from V and 2 from J, leaving 17 bases between them. The DNA for the CDR3 is TGTGCCTGGAGTGTAGGTTGGGGCGATGAAGCCTATAATTCACCCCTCCACTTT. Its translation: CAWSVGWGDEAYNSPLHF.

V and J are TRBV5-5 and TRBJ2-3; TRBD1 might be the D (8 bases). The V gene lost 3 bases and the J gene lost 6 bases, with 20 bases spanning the gap. Germline CDR1 SGHKS, CDR2 YYEKEE (reference sequence). This CDR3 is built from 16 residues. CDR3 DNA sequence: TGTGCCAGCAGCTACGACAGGGGTGGGGGGGCCGATACGCAGTATTTT. Protein: CASSYDRGGGADTQYF.

This clone was observed a single time. A junction boundary mismatches the germline segment, possibly from a read error. V usage is TRBV28 and J usage is TRBJ1-2; TRBD1 might be the D (5 bases). The CDR3 is made up of 11 amino acids. The V gene's germline CDR1 is MDHEN and CDR2 SYDVKM. As DNA, the CDR3 is TGTGCTAGCAGTGACAGATATGGCTACACCTTC. As protein: CASSDRYGYTF.

The rearrangement joins TRBV7-8 to TRBJ1-5; 7 bases align to TRBD1. J was trimmed by 2 bases and V by 1 base; bases with no gene match: 5. CDR1 and CDR2 from the germline V gene are SGHVS and FQNEAQ. This CDR3 contains 16 residues. The chain's CDR3 is CASSLGQGGGNQPQHF. CDR3 nucleotide sequence: TGTGCCAGCAGCTTAGGACAGGGCGGCGGCAATCAGCCCCAGCATTTT.

V usage is TRBV5-1 and J usage is TRBJ2-7; D is unclear. CDR3 length equals 13 residues. CDR1 is SGHRS, CDR2 YFSETQ, per germline. Trimming removed 3 bases at V and 0 bases at J, with 7 bases between. CDR3 in DNA: TGCGCCAGCAGCTCGCCTAGCTCCTACGAGCAGTACTTC. Translated: CASSSPSSYEQYF.

The J gene is TRBJ2-5, the V gene TRBV5-1; 10 bases map to TRBD2. Germline assignment: CDR1 SGHRS and CDR2 YFSETQ. J gave up 5 bases and V 3 bases, and 10 bases lay outside the gene matches. The CDR3 has 16 residues. In DNA, the CDR3 is TGCGCCAGCAGCTCAGCCATAGCGGGAGGAGGCGAGACCCAGTACTTC. Residues: CASSSAIAGGGETQYF.

DNA of the CDR3: TGTGCCTGGATGAGATCCGGCAGGGCGACCGGGGAGCTGTTTTTT. It translates to CAWMRSGRATGELFF. This chain joins TRBV30 and TRBJ2-2; D is perhaps TRBD1 (5 bases). The length of the CDR3 is 15 residues. The germline CDR1 and CDR2 sequences are GTSNPN and SVGIG (reference sequence). V lost 4 bases to trimming and J lost 5 bases, with 17 bases between them.

The CDR3, as DNA: TGTGCCAGCAGCTCGCCGGGACTAGCGTATCCAAAAGCCTACGAGCAGTACTTC. This translates into CASSSPGLAYPKAYEQYF. The gene calls are TRBV5-5 and TRBJ2-7; 10 bases align to TRBD2. Per germline, CDR1 SGHKS and CDR2 YYEKEE (reference sequence). The CDR3 covers 18 residues. The V and J ends lost 3 bases and 2 bases, in that order; junction bases with no gene match: 14.

This clone has at least ten counts. The chain recombines TRBV5-1 with TRBJ2-2; 7 bases line up with TRBD2. Germline V CDR1 and CDR2: SGHRS, YFSETQ. J gave up 0 bases and V 3 bases, and 5 bases lay outside the gene matches. The CDR3 is 16 residues long. The CDR3: CASSSLAGTNTGELFF. The DNA of the CDR3 is TGCGCCAGCAGCTCCTTAGCGGGTACGAACACCGGGGAGCTGTTTTTT.

The rearrangement uses TRBV13 and TRBJ2-7, with 7 nucleotides matching TRBD1. This CDR3 region has 14 residues. J lost 3 bases, V lost 5 bases, and 7 bases had no gene match. Germline lookup yields CDR1 PRHDT and CDR2 FYEKMQ (reference sequence). The CDR3 region is CASSPGQQYYEQYF. The CDR3, as DNA: TGTGCCAGCAGCCCGGGACAGCAGTACTACGAGCAGTACTTC. Combining the CDR3 with reference TRBV13 and TRBJ2-7 gives the whole variable domain AAGVIQSPRHLIKEKRETATLKCYPIPRHDTVYWYQQGPGQDPQFLISFYEKMQSDKGSIPDRFSAQQFSDYHSELNMSSLELGDSALYFCASSPGQQYYEQYFGPGTRLTVT.

This chain uses TRBV19 with TRBJ1-5; possible D gene TRBD1, 6 bases. V lost 3 bases and J 2 bases, leaving 8 bases between the germline ends. The CDR3 runs to 14 residues. Germline CDR1 reads LNHDA; CDR2 reads SQIVND (reference sequence). CDR3 loop: CASSISGGNQPQHF. The CDR3 coding sequence is TGTGCCAGTAGTATTTCAGGGGGCAATCAGCCCCAGCATTTT.

This clone appeared once. The chain employs TRBV19 and TRBJ2-5; D is perhaps TRBD2 (6 bases). Germline CDR1 and CDR2: LNHDA and SQIVND (reference sequence). Deletions cut 5 bases from V and 1 base from J, with 11 bases between. The CDR3 has 14 amino acids. The CDR3, as DNA: TGTGCCAGTAGTCCCGCGGGGCCCCAAGAGACCCAGTACTTC. As protein: CASSPAGPQETQYF.

This clone occurred once. The V and J genes are TRBV7-6 and TRBJ2-1; 15 positions match TRBD2. CDR1 SGHVS and CDR2 FNYEAQ come from the germline V gene. The junction had 5 bases not matched to a gene; V was cut back by 5 bases and J by 0 bases. The CDR3 contains 18 residues. The CDR3 reads CASSTGLAGGLSYNEQFF. The CDR3, as DNA: TGTGCCAGCAGCACGGGACTAGCGGGAGGTCTCTCCTACAATGAGCAGTTCTTC.

This chain joins TRBV29-1 and TRBJ2-1; D gene unclear. The CDR3 is 11 amino acids. The V end was cut by 4 bases, the J end by 10 bases, with 11 bases between. The germline V gene encodes CDR1 SQVTM and CDR2 ANQGSEA. CDR3 nucleotide sequence: TGCAGCGTTGTAACCCCCGGGGAGCAGTTCTTC. As protein: CSVVTPGEQFF.

The chain carries TRBV6-1 and TRBJ2-7, with D unclear. V lost 7 bases, J lost 1 base, and 2 bases lay in between. The CDR3 contains 10 residues. Per the germline V gene, CDR1 is MNHNS and CDR2 is SASEGT. The chain's CDR3 is CASTSYEQYF. In nucleotides, the CDR3 is TGTGCCAGCACATCCTACGAGCAGTACTTC.